This T cell receptor (beta chain) emerged from a study of regulatory T cells in long-lasting Graves disease. Trimming removed 1 base at V and 1 base at J, with 11 bases between. CDR3 length equals 16 residues. The germline gives CDR1 PRHDT, CDR2 FYEKMQ (reference sequence). Arm-PCR with iRepertoire HTBI primers amplified the CDR3 regions for these TCR beta libraries. Original handling: Sequenced samples collectively carried under 75 TRBV and 12 to 15 TRBJ segments. Using its own MiXCR run on the multiplex PCR reads, TCRdb lists one record per CDR3 protein. The V and J calls follow TCRdb's processing rather than the paper's. This table holds 250,000 or so distinct CDR3 sequences, around a sixth found once. In this sample, this clonotype turned up many times. As for time point: newly diagnosed GD, antithyroid drugs for less than 3 months. The authors made the TCR library using RNA they extracted from PBMCs.

These data were also filed under a second study, of T cells in Graves' hyperthyroidism and ophthalmopathy. That investigation notes: Progression to ophthalmopathy was predicted a median of 6.5 months early.

This receptor was identified in a woman in her 30s with Graves disease. V usage is TRBV13 and J usage is TRBJ1-3; possibly TRBD1 for D (6 bases). The source material was peripheral blood mononuclear cells (PBMCs), sampled at new diagnosis, from a patient treated with antithyroid drugs. The CDR3 coding sequence is TGTGCCAGCAGCTTAGCAGGGGATGGGTCTGGAAACACCATATATTTT. It translates to CASSLAGDGSGNTIYF.